This TCR beta chain was captured in a study of regulatory and conventional T cells in RAG deficiency. Study-level results: Shorter CDR3s in all patient subsets; >80% Treg-Tconv overlap in Omenn. Shannon entropy was markedly lower and Simpson indices higher in RAG-deficient patients than control T-cell subsets.

Between the trimmed V and J ends, which lost 0 bases and 1 base, there was a span of 21 bases. Germline assignment: CDR1 SGHAT and CDR2 FQNNGV. The CDR3 sequence is 19 residues long. Some clones are missing from TCRdb's copy, which holds only in-frame ones; the method was immunoSEQ multiplex PCR. Of around 30,000 clones listed, about 87% were seen once; the top ten hold under 7%. Remarks on this clone: No antigen is known for it.

These data also featured in a second study, about regulatory T cells. This second study notes: Primers: 52 TRBV forward and 13 TRBJ reverse.

This clonotype was obtained from a human donor in good health. Sample: CD8+ T cells sorted from blood. The chain is built from TRBV11-2 and TRBJ1-1; tentative D call: TRBD1 (5 bases). CDR3 protein: CASSLDHPGRGEGNTEAFF. CDR3 coding DNA: TGTGCCAGCAGCTTAGATCACCCGGGGCGCGGAGAGGGGAACACTGAAGCTTTCTTT.